This T cell receptor (beta chain) was identified in a study of shared clonotypes between healthy human individuals. Trimming pared 6 bases from V and 4 bases from J, leaving 12 bases between. Germline assignment: CDR1 MNHNS and CDR2 SASEGT. This CDR3 spans 13 amino acids. Several immunoSEQ 96-well plates shared each subset's DNA, each plate a replicate. TCRdb keeps only in-frame clones here, not all; method: immunoSEQ multiplex PCR. The sample holds 1,500,000 or so clones; less than 99% are singletons and the top ten take over 0.3%. Sequencing input: naive CD4+ T cells sorted from blood. As for subset: CD45RA+ positively selected. The TCR sequence derives from a man in his thirties or forties in good health. The rearrangement uses TRBV6-1 and TRBJ1-2, with D maybe TRBD1 (5 bases). The CDR3 here is CASSQMTVYGYTF. The CDR3 coding sequence is TGTGCCAGCAGCCAAATGACAGTCTATGGCTACACCTTC.